The sequence of this TCR beta chain was determined in a study of control samples from healthy donors and cancer patients. Sequenced by immunoSEQ multiplex PCR; TCRdb stores in-frame clones only, minus some. The sample has 100,000 to 150,000 clones, 85% to 95% seen once. The CDR3 sequence is 15 residues long. Per the germline V gene, CDR1 is MNHEY and CDR2 is SMNVEV (reference sequence). V lost 0 bases and J 0 bases, leaving 6 bases between the germline ends. The gene calls are TRBV27 and TRBJ1-3, with no clear D. This receptor was taken from a man between 25 and 39 years old in good health. Sequenced sample: blood. CDR3: CASSLSGSSGNTIYF. CDR3 in DNA: TGTGCCAGCAGTTTATCGGGGAGCTCTGGAAACACCATATATTTT.